One T cell receptor beta chain is described in this entry. The target antigen is unknown. The data belong to a study of CD8+ T cells in alopecia areata. Study observations and caveats: Scalp samples also yield sequences from resident alphabeta T cells of normal skin.

Noted treatment: oral pan-JAK inhibitor, 5-10 mg twice daily. Both CD4+ and CD8+ T cells were separated by sorting PBMCs. As the sequencing template, cDNA was produced by extracting RNA and reverse transcribing it. Produced via immunoSEQ multiplex PCR; TCRdb's table is partial and in-frame only. The sample lists more than 200,000 clones, roughly 40% occurring once. V was shortened by 0 bases and J by 5 bases, with 13 bases between the two germline ends. The CDR3 loop spans 15 amino acids. CDR1 is LGHNA and CDR2 is YSLEER in the germline V gene. The chain employs TRBV4-3 and TRBJ2-5; D not resolved. Specimen: CD4+ T cells sorted from blood, collected at roughly week 38, from a patient treated with tofacitinib. The sequence came from a human donor with alopecia areata. The CDR3 DNA sequence: TGCGCCAGCAGCCAAGATGGAAGGAACCGGGAGACCCAGTACTTC. Translation: CASSQDGRNRETQYF.